Below, 24 T cell receptor beta chains from the same sample are listed, as sequenced in a study of blood T cells in healthy people across ages (dated by TCRdb to between 2014 and 2017). The library was generated by 5' RACE. TCRdb shows the sequencer as Illumina HiSeq 2500. The second PCR ran for roughly 7 to 12 cycles and used a J-beta primer mix along with a sample-barcoded 5' primer. TCRdb trimmed the raw reads at Q25, called clones with MiXCR and kept productive beta chains. Entries are consolidated by CDR3 protein sequence, retaining the most common genes and DNA. In this sample the table shows 1.5 million to 2 million distinct CDR3 sequences, approximately 28% of which occur a single time. The ten largest clones add up to 7.7% of the sample. Specimen: blood. These receptor sequences come from a woman in her 30s in good health.

This clonotype has only a few counts. The gene calls are TRBV20-1 and TRBJ1-3; D gene ambiguous. V was shortened by 5 bases and J by 0 bases, with 8 bases between the two germline ends. Germline V gene lookup returns CDR1 DFQATT and CDR2 SNEGSKA (reference sequence). CDR3 length: 13 residues. In DNA form, the CDR3 reads TGCAGTGCTTTAGCCCTCTCTGGAAACACCATATATTTT. This gives the protein CSALALSGNTIYF.

In its sample, this clonotype was seen many times. The V gene is TRBV7-2, the J gene TRBJ1-6; D ambiguous. Germline lookup yields CDR1 SGHTA and CDR2 FQGNSA. This CDR3 comprises 13 residues. The V and J ends lost 7 bases and 5 bases respectively, with 9 bases between them. The CDR3 region is CASTRGNNSPLHF. CDR3 in DNA: TGTGCCAGCACGCGAGGGAATAATTCACCCCTCCACTTT.

V usage is TRBV5-1 and J usage is TRBJ1-1, with 8 bases identical to TRBD1. V gave up 4 bases and J gave up 5 bases; unmatched junction bases: 7. Germline values: CDR1 SGHRS, CDR2 YFSETQ. CDR3 length: 14 residues. The CDR3 DNA reads as TGCGCCAGCAGCAGAACAGGGGGAAGGACTGAAGCTTTCTTT. It is translated as CASSRTGGRTEAFF.

This clonotype has a count of ten or more. The chain couples TRBV15 to TRBJ2-7; 10 bases match TRBD2. This CDR3 spans 13 amino acids. Germline-derived CDR1 and CDR2 are LNHNV and YYDKDF (reference sequence). Trimming at V came to 6 bases and at J to 6 bases, leaving 5 bases not matched to a gene. The CDR3 nucleotides are TGTGCCACCAGGGCTAGCGGGGGCACCGAGCAGTACTTC. Its protein is CATRASGGTEQYF.

This sequence joins TRBV6-5 and TRBJ2-1; 7 positions agree with TRBD1. V was clipped by 9 bases and J by 8 bases; unmatched bases: 16. Germline lookup yields CDR1 MNHEY and CDR2 SVGAGI. The CDR3 runs to 15 residues. The CDR3 DNA reads TGTGCCAGTAGTGGCCGGGACAGTGTCGGGCATGAGCAGTTCTTC. Residues: CASSGRDSVGHEQFF.

At least ten counts were recorded for this clonotype. The V and J genes are TRBV10-3 and TRBJ2-1; TRBD2 is a possible D gene (6 bases). V dropped 0 bases and J dropped 4 bases, with 13 bases sitting between them. The CDR3 consists of 16 residues. Germline assignment: CDR1 ENHRY and CDR2 SYGVKD. The CDR3 loop is CAISESVLGGYNEQFF. DNA of the CDR3: TGTGCCATCAGTGAGTCCGTTTTGGGAGGTTACAATGAGCAGTTCTTC.

V and J are TRBV6-4 and TRBJ2-3, with TRBD2 matching over 11 bases. The CDR3 totals 16 residues. The germline V gene has CDR1 MRHNA and CDR2 SNTAGT. V lost 4 bases and J lost 2; bases outside the gene matches: 5. CDR3 in amino acids: CASSALAGVPTDTQYF. In nucleotides, the CDR3 is TGTGCCAGCAGTGCACTAGCGGGGGTACCCACAGATACGCAGTATTTT.

The V gene is TRBV20-1, the J gene TRBJ2-2, with D possibly matching TRBD2 (7 bases). The V end lost 5 bases, the J end lost 7 bases, and 14 bases lay between the germline ends. Germline loops: CDR1 DFQATT, CDR2 SNEGSKA (reference sequence). The CDR3 runs 13 residues. The CDR3 here is CSAGGAGSGELFF. In DNA form, the CDR3 reads TGCAGTGCTGGGGGGGCCGGCAGCGGGGAGCTGTTTTTT.

The sample holds many counts of this clonotype. The J gene is TRBJ2-1, the V gene TRBV2; unclear D gene. The CDR3 has 10 amino acids. Germline CDR1 SNHLY, CDR2 FYNNEI. Between the trimmed V and J ends, which lost 8 bases and 9 bases, there was a span of 8 bases. The CDR3 nucleotides read TGTGCCAGCGGGCTCGGTGAGCAGTTCTTC. Amino acids: CASGLGEQFF.

This clonotype was picked up a small number of times. The V call is TRBV15, the J call TRBJ1-4, with a tentative D call TRBD1 (5 bases). Germline V gene lookup returns CDR1 LNHNV and CDR2 YYDKDF (reference sequence). This CDR3 is 17 amino acids long. V lost 0 bases and J 7 bases, leaving 18 bases between the germline ends. The chain's CDR3 is CATSRERGGAASEKLFF. CDR3 bases: TGTGCCACCAGCAGAGAAAGAGGAGGGGCTGCGAGTGAAAAACTGTTTTTT.

This clonotype was counted at least ten times. This chain uses TRBV24-1 with TRBJ2-5; D is unclear. Per the germline V gene, CDR1 is KGHDR and CDR2 is SFDVKD. V was clipped by 3 bases and J by 2 bases, with 6 bases between them. The CDR3 length is 13 residues. The CDR3 is CATSDMGQETQYF. DNA for the CDR3: TGTGCCACCAGTGATATGGGACAAGAGACCCAGTACTTC.

This clonotype was counted between two and nine times. The chain links TRBV7-9 to TRBJ1-1; D remains ambiguous. The CDR3 totals 14 residues. Between the trimmed V and J ends, which lost 5 bases and 4 bases, there was a span of 14 bases. Per the germline V gene, CDR1 is SEHNR and CDR2 is FQNEAQ (reference sequence). The CDR3 sequence: CASSRLNPPTEAFF. CDR3 sequence (DNA): TGTGCCAGCAGCCGCCTGAATCCGCCCACTGAAGCTTTCTTT.

This sequence joins TRBV7-8 and TRBJ2-3; a possible D gene is TRBD2 (6 bases). Germline V gene sequence: CDR1 SGHVS, CDR2 FQNEAQ. The CDR3 consists of 18 residues. V was pared by 4 bases and J by 4 bases, with 24 bases between. CDR3 DNA: TGTGCCAGCAGCTCGACCCACAGACTAGTGGGAGTAGCAGATACGCAGTATTTT. Amino acids: CASSSTHRLVGVADTQYF.

The chain joins TRBV10-3 to TRBJ2-7; no firm D call. Germline V gives CDR1 ENHRY, CDR2 SYGVKD. V lost 4 bases, J lost 3 bases, and 7 bases lay in between. The CDR3 is 12 residues long. The CDR3 DNA reads TGTGCCATCAGTGGTGAGAACTACGAGCAGTACTTC. Translated: CAISGENYEQYF.

This clonotype was seen ten or more times. The genes are TRBV3-1 and TRBJ2-1; D not certain. This CDR3 is 15 amino acids long. Trimming removed 1 base at V and 6 bases at J, with 13 bases between. CDR1 and CDR2 (germline): LGHDT, YNNKEL (reference sequence). The CDR3 sequence is CASSQVLGGSNEQFF. DNA for the CDR3: TGTGCCAGCAGCCAAGTCCTGGGCGGCTCCAATGAGCAGTTCTTC.

The chain links TRBV5-5 to TRBJ1-5, with 7 bases matching TRBD1. There are 15 residues in the CDR3. V gave up 6 bases and J gave up 6 bases; unmatched junction bases: 12. Germline V CDR1 and CDR2: SGHKS, YYEKEE (reference sequence). The CDR3 region has the DNA TGTGCCAGCACCAAAAACGACAGGGAAGGTCAGCCCCAGCATTTT. Translation: CASTKNDREGQPQHF.

This clonotype was seen a handful of times. This chain joins TRBV20-1 and TRBJ2-7, with TRBD2 matching 7 bases. V lost 1 base, J lost 5 bases, and 5 bases stayed unmatched. The CDR3 is 13 amino acids. Germline V CDR1 and CDR2: DFQATT, SNEGSKA (reference sequence). The chain's CDR3 is CSARVPGRDEQYF. The CDR3, as DNA: TGCAGTGCTAGAGTGCCGGGGAGGGACGAGCAGTACTTC.

The gene calls are TRBV20-1 and TRBJ1-2; D gene ambiguous. Germline CDR1 DFQATT, CDR2 SNEGSKA (reference sequence). Between the trimmed V and J ends, which lost 6 bases and 8 bases, there was a span of 13 bases. This CDR3 has 11 amino acids. The chain's CDR3 is CSAALSEGYTF. CDR3 in DNA: TGCAGTGCGGCCCTGAGTGAGGGCTACACCTTC.

The CDR3 loop reads CASSERQGTSGKLFF. The DNA of the CDR3 is TGTGCCAGCTCGGAAAGACAGGGAACGAGCGGAAAACTGTTTTTT. V gene TRBV18 combines with J gene TRBJ1-4; 7 bases line up with TRBD1. Unmatched junction bases numbered 14, after V lost 6 bases and J lost 10 bases. The CDR3 totals 15 residues. Germline loops: CDR1 KGHSH, CDR2 LQKENI.

This clonotype showed up just a few times. The junction and the germline gene differ at one end; a read error may be behind it. The J gene is TRBJ2-7, the V gene TRBV12-3 or TRBV12-4; D is unclear. This CDR3 has 13 residues. The CDR3 DNA is TGTGCCAGCAGCCCAGGATCCTCCTACGGGCAGTACTTC. The encoded protein is CASSPGSSYGQYF.

This clonotype was observed a few times. V and J are TRBV10-2 and TRBJ2-7, with D perhaps being TRBD1 or TRBD2 (5 bases each). From germline, CDR1 is WSHSY and CDR2 SAAADI. V dropped 7 bases and J dropped 2 bases, with 18 bases sitting between them. The CDR3 spans 15 residues. CDR3 amino acids: CASKGLTGPTYEQYF. The CDR3 coding sequence is TGCGCCAGCAAGGGCCTTACGGGACCCACCTACGAGCAGTACTTC.

This clonotype appeared many times. This chain's CDR3 is CASSATGRSGANVLTF. CDR3 bases: TGTGCCAGCAGCGCGACAGGCCGCTCTGGGGCCAACGTCCTGACTTTC. The chain carries TRBV7-9 and TRBJ2-6; a weak D match, TRBD1 (6 bases). From germline, CDR1 is SEHNR and CDR2 FQNEAQ (reference sequence). Trimming took 5 bases from V and 0 from J, leaving 11 bases between them. The CDR3 has 16 residues.

Turning to this clonotype: Given a much more abundant clone one base away, this may be a read error. The V gene is TRBV5-1, the J gene TRBJ2-1; 11 bases are a match to TRBD1. CDR1 is SGHRS and CDR2 is YFSETQ in the germline V gene. This CDR3 contains 15 residues. CDR3 coding DNA: TGCTCCAGCAGCTTCGGCGGGACAGGGGGAGAGGAGCAGTTCTTC. It is translated as CSSSFGGTGGEEQFF.

This clonotype occurred many times. The V gene is TRBV12-3 or TRBV12-4, the J gene TRBJ2-3; D call uncertain. The CDR3 covers 13 residues. V dropped 7 bases and J dropped 5 bases, with 13 bases sitting between them. CDR3 region: CASTRDLVDTQYF. The CDR3 region has the DNA TGTGCCAGCACCCGCGACCTTGTAGATACGCAGTATTTT.